This entry lists 11 T cell receptor beta chains sequenced from one sample in a study of blood T cells in healthy people across ages. Together with a sample-barcoded 5' primer, a J-beta primer mix was included in a second PCR lasting about 7 to 11 cycles. TCRdb itself ran the 5' RACE reads through MiXCR, one entry per CDR3 protein. Of about 1,000,000 distinct CDR3 sequences in the sample, 40% to 50% are singletons; the top ten hold about 19%. The sequenced sample was blood. These receptors were taken from a woman in her sixties in good health.

This clonotype showed up just a few times. This chain joins TRBV7-2 and TRBJ2-1; D might be TRBD2 (5 bases). The CDR3 consists of 15 residues. V lost 6 bases and J 12 bases, leaving 24 bases between the germline ends. Germline CDR1 and CDR2: SGHTA and FQGNSA. CDR3 sequence: CASSTDFSDTRGQFF. CDR3 nucleotide sequence: TGTGCCAGCAGTACAGACTTCTCGGATACACGGGGGCAGTTCTTC.

This clonotype occurred a few times. V usage is TRBV24-1 and J usage is TRBJ2-5; TRBD1 might be the D (5 bases). The CDR3 is 16 residues long. Trimming stripped 0 bases from V and 4 bases from J, with 14 bases between. Germline CDR1 reads KGHDR; CDR2 reads SFDVKD. CDR3 nucleotide sequence: TGTGCCACCAGTGATTTGGGTGGGGCATCTCGAGAGACCCAGTACTTC. Protein: CATSDLGGASRETQYF.

This clonotype was seen just once. V usage is TRBV7-2 and J usage is TRBJ2-3; D remains unclear. V gave up 5 bases and J gave up 8 bases, with 23 bases separating them. The germline CDR1 and CDR2 sequences are SGHTA and FQGNSA. The CDR3 has 16 amino acids. The CDR3 coding sequence is TGTGCCAGCAGCCGCGAGGTGGGCCTAGGTAGGGCTACGCAGTATTTT. It encodes CASSREVGLGRATQYF. Full variable domain (missing parts from reference TRBV7-2 and TRBJ2-3): GAGVSQSPSNKVTEKGKDVELRCDPISGHTALYWYRQSLGQGLEFLIYFQGNSAPDKSGLPSDRFSAERTGGSVSTLTIQRTQQEDSAVYLCASSREVGLGRATQYFGPGTRLTVL.

Concerning this clonotype: Possible read error: a much larger clone is one base away. CDR3 nucleotide sequence: TGTGCCATCAGTGAGTCCAGCAGACAAGAGACCCAGTACTTC. This gives the protein CAISESSRQETQYF. The chain uses TRBV10-3 and TRBJ2-5; no reliable D call. V was shortened by 0 bases and J by 2 bases, with 7 bases between the two germline ends. This CDR3 contains 14 residues. Germline CDR1 reads ENHRY; CDR2 reads SYGVKD.

The CDR3 protein is CASSKLFPGTGDDEQFF. CDR3 nucleotide sequence: TGCGCCAGCAGCAAACTCTTCCCCGGGACAGGGGACGATGAGCAGTTCTTC. This sequence joins TRBV5-1 and TRBJ2-1, with 10 nucleotides matching TRBD1. J lost 8 bases, V lost 4 bases, and 15 bases had no gene match. The CDR3 sequence is 17 residues long. From germline, CDR1 is SGHRS and CDR2 YFSETQ.

This clonotype has ten or more counts. V is TRBV25-1 and J is TRBJ2-7; no clear D gene. V dropped 5 bases and J dropped 3 bases, with 11 bases sitting between them. Germline V gene lookup returns CDR1 MGHDK and CDR2 SYGVNS. This CDR3 comprises 13 residues. Here the CDR3 DNA reads TGTGCCAGCAGTCTAGATACGATCTACGAGCAGTACTTC. Translating it yields CASSLDTIYEQYF.

The chain carries TRBV27 and TRBJ2-7, with D tentatively TRBD2 (7 bases). Trimming stripped 3 bases from V and 4 bases from J, with 16 bases between. Germline CDR1 MNHEY, CDR2 SMNVEV (reference sequence). CDR3 size: 15 residues. CDR3 in amino acids: CASSFGGAGRYEQYF. The DNA for the CDR3 is TGTGCCAGCAGTTTTGGGGGGGCGGGGAGGTACGAGCAGTACTTC.

This chain links TRBV6-2 or TRBV6-3 with TRBJ2-1; D is unresolved. CDR3 length: 13 residues. In germline, CDR1 is MNHEY, CDR2 SVGEGT. V was cut by 6 bases and J by 7 bases, with 13 bases left in between. CDR3 nucleotides: TGTGCCAGCAGAGATCAGAGGTGGAATGAGCAGTTCTTC. Translating it yields CASRDQRWNEQFF.

This clonotype showed up just a few times. J is TRBJ2-1 and V is TRBV27, with D perhaps TRBD1 or TRBD2 (5 bases each). V dropped 5 bases and J dropped 0 bases, with 14 bases sitting between them. Germline V CDR1 and CDR2: MNHEY, SMNVEV (reference sequence). This CDR3 has 16 amino acids. CDR3 sequence: CASSPLKGSSYNEQFF. CDR3 bases: TGTGCCAGCAGTCCCCTTAAGGGGAGCTCCTACAATGAGCAGTTCTTC.

This CDR3 is CASSLSRGQGSTDTQYF. CDR3 DNA sequence: TGTGCCAGCAGTCTCTCTAGGGGACAGGGGAGCACAGATACGCAGTATTTT. The rearrangement links TRBV12-3 or TRBV12-4 to TRBJ2-3; 10 nucleotides agree with TRBD1. After removal of 5 bases from V and 0 bases from J, the junction contained 8 bases not matched to a gene. This CDR3 is built from 17 residues.

J is TRBJ2-2 and V is TRBV20-1; 10 nucleotides line up with TRBD2. The CDR3 sequence is 16 residues long. Germline loops: CDR1 DFQATT, CDR2 SNEGSKA (reference sequence). After removal of 1 base from V and 7 bases from J, the junction contained 9 bases not matched to a gene. CDR3 nucleotide sequence: TGCAGTGCTAGAGTGCTAGCGGGAGAGTCTGTCGGGGAGCTGTTTTTT. Its protein product is CSARVLAGESVGELFF.